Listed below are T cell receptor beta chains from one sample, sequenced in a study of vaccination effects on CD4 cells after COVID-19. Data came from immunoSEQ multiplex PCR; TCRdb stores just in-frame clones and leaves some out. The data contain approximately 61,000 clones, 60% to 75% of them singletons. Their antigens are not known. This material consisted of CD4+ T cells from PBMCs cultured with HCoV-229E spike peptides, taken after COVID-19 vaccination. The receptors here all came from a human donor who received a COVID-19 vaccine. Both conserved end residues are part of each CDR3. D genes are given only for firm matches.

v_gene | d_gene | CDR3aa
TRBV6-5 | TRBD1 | CASAMRQGAYQPQHF
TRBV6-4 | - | CASRPQGASSAFF
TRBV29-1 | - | CSVVPSERISYNEQFF
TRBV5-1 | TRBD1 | CASSFGQEMETQYF
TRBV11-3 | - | CASSRSRNTGELFF
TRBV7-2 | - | CASSPPGVRGADTQYF
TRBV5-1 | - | CASSLGHQMEKLFF
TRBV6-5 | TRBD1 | CASGTGGLTEAFF
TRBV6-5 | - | CASRAAMEQFF
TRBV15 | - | CATSRGLGYGYTF
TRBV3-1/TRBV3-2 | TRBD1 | CASSPSIGGWGTQYF
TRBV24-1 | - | CATSDFGFATDTQYF
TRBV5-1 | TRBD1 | CASSLRTGVGGYTF
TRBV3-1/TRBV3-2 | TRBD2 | CASSQEKSRLAGGKAEFF
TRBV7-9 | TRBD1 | CASSAFQGVYGYTF
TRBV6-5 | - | CASRDGVYNSPLHF
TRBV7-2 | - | CASSLGRAQETQYF
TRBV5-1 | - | CASSLVPGNTYNEQFF
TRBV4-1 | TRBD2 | CASSQAMTRGGPNNEQFF
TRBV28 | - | CASRIKPGLPSYNEQFF
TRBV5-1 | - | CASSWGGETQYF
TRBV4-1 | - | CASSQGLGDLPETQYF
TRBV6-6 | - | CASRTDMLNTEAFF
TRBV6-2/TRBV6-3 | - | CASSSLQRTDLYGYTF
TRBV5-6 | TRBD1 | CASSLTGANLYNEQFF
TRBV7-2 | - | CASSLLAGETQYF
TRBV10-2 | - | CASSAGGGLGKLFF
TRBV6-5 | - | CASSYSRDYGYTF
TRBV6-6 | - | CASSPGVELFF
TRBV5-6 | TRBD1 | CASSLADRENSPLHF
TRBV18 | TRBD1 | CASSLGQGNTEAFF
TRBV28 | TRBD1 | CASSLRDRLAKNIQYF
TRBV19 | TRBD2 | CASSIPRGGTGELFF
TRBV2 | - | CASNRQESNQPQHF
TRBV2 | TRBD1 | CASSTDRGADTQYF
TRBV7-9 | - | CASSLVLGVLETQYF
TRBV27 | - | CASSQGSPSYNEQFF
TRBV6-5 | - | CASCGQTNTGELFF
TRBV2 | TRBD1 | CASSPGQGPYNEQFF
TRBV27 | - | CASSLYLRHPSWGTEAFF
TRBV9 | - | CASSAPEGYGYTF
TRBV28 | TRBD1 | CASSTTGGDYGYTF